Below are 5 T cell receptor beta chains sequenced from a single sample in a study of T-cell memory formation after mild COVID-19. A single record per CDR3 protein comes from TCRdb applying MiXCR to the 5' RACE reads. The data show some 600,000 distinct CDR3 sequences, about 18% seen once. The sample taken for sequencing was PBMCs or a T cell subset sorted from them (not recorded which). These receptors came from an adult woman who had mild COVID-19 (a few samples of this study predate the infection). Cell type and time point are not known.

This clonotype was found a few times. The genes are TRBV6-5 and TRBJ2-2; D remains unclear. V was cut by 2 bases and J by 7 bases, with 5 bases left in between. Germline V gene sequence: CDR1 MNHEY, CDR2 SVGAGI. The CDR3 spans 12 residues. The CDR3 spells CASSYAHGELFF. For the CDR3, the DNA is TGTGCCAGCAGTTACGCCCACGGGGAGCTGTTTTTT.

This clonotype was counted between two and nine times. The V and J genes are TRBV18 and TRBJ2-2; D is uncertain. Germline loops: CDR1 KGHSH, CDR2 LQKENI. V was shortened by 3 bases and J by 0 bases, with 8 bases between the two germline ends. The CDR3 has 15 residues. CDR3 nucleotides: TGTGCCAGCTCACCGATAGGGACGAACACCGGGGAGCTGTTTTTT. It specifies CASSPIGTNTGELFF.

The chain combines TRBV10-3 with TRBJ2-7; TRBD1 matches at 9 bases. Germline lookup yields CDR1 ENHRY and CDR2 SYGVKD. V lost 2 bases, J lost 0 bases, and 2 bases stayed unmatched. The CDR3 has 15 amino acids. CDR3 in amino acids: CAISEPGQGSYEQYF. In nucleotides, the CDR3 is TGTGCCATCAGTGAGCCGGGACAGGGCTCCTACGAGCAGTACTTC.

This clonotype was seen only a few times. The rearrangement links TRBV12-3 or TRBV12-4 to TRBJ1-2, with D tentatively TRBD1 (5 bases). V gave up 6 bases and J gave up 13 bases, with 21 bases separating them. This CDR3 region has 13 residues. The CDR3 DNA is TGTGCCAGCAGCCTGACAGCCGCGGGGCCCGCCACCTTC. It is translated as CASSLTAAGPATF.

This clonotype has just a few counts. The gene calls are TRBV7-9 and TRBJ2-1; D unresolved. The CDR3 loop spans 15 amino acids. The ends were cut back, 5 bases at V and 0 bases at J, with 11 bases in the middle. Germline V CDR1 and CDR2: SEHNR, FQNEAQ (reference sequence). The CDR3 DNA sequence: TGTGCCAGCAGCCAAGCAGAGGTCTCCTACAATGAGCAGTTCTTC. This codes for CASSQAEVSYNEQFF.